The entry below gives a single T cell receptor (beta chain) sequence along with its context. The record originates from a study of Ad26.COV2.S vaccination and SARS-CoV-2 variants. Sequencing was performed with immunoSEQ multiplex PCR; in TCRdb, only in-frame clones are kept and a portion is missing. The repertoire includes about 350,000 clones, roughly 84% of them detected once, and 2.5% to 3.5% sits in the top ten. V was shortened by 4 bases and J by 2 bases, with 9 bases between the two germline ends. This CDR3 spans 13 amino acids. Germline-derived CDR1 and CDR2 are MNHEY and SVGEGT. The sample's treatment: some 20 received Ad26.COV2.S at low or high dose, single or two shots; five or six received placebo; per-sample allocation not given. Sample collection was performed on day 63 after the first vaccine or placebo injection.

V and J are TRBV6-2 or TRBV6-3 and TRBJ2-7; D gene unclear. The origin of this receptor is a person between 18 and 59 years old who received the Ad26.COV2.S COVID-19 vaccine or a placebo. Sample: peripheral blood, taken in a trial of Ad26.COV2.S vaccine versus placebo. CDR3 in DNA: TGTGCCAGCAGTTGGGATGTAACCTACGAGCAGTACTTC. Amino acid sequence: CASSWDVTYEQYF.